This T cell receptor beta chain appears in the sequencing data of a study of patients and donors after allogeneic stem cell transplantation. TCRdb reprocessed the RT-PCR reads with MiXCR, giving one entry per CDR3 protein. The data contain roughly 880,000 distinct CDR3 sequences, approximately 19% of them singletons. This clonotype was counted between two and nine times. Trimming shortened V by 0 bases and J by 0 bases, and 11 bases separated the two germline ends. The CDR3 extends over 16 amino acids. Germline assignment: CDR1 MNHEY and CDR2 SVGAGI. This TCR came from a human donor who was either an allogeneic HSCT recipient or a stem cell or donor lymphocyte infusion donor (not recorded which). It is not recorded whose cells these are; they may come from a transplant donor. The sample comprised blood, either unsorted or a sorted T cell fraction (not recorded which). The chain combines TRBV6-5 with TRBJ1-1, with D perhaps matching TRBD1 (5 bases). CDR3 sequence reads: CASSYSSQDMNTEAFF. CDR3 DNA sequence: TGTGCCAGCAGTTACTCTAGCCAGGACATGAACACTGAAGCTTTCTTT.